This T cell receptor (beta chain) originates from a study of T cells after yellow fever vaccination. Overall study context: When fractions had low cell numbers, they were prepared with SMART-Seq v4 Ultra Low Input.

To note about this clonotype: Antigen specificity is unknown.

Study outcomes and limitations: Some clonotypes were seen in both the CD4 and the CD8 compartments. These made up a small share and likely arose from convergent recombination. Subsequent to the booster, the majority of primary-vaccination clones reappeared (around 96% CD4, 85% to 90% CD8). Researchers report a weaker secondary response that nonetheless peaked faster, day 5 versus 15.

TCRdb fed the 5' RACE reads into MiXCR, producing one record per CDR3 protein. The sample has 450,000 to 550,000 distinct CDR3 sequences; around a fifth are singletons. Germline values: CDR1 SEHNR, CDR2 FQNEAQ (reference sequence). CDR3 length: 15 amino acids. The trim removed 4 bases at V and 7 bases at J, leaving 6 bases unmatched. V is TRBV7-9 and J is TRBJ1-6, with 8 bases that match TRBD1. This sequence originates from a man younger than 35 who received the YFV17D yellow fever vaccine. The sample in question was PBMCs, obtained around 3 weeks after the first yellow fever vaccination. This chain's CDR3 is CASSSMTGANSPLHF. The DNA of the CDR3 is TGTGCCAGCAGCTCCATGACAGGGGCAAATTCACCCCTCCACTTT.